This T cell receptor (beta chain) stems from a study of blood T cell repertoires in COVID-19. Generated by immunoSEQ multiplex PCR, the TCRdb table keeps only in-frame clones and is missing some. The sample yields roughly 120,000 clones, over 65% seen once. This CDR3 contains 14 residues. The germline CDR1 and CDR2 sequences are SEHNR and FQNEAQ (reference sequence). The trim removed 4 bases at V and 6 bases at J, leaving 6 bases unmatched. The TCR was taken from a man aged 55 to 69 with acute or convalescent COVID-19. The sequenced material came from peripheral blood. V is TRBV7-9 and J is TRBJ1-5, with 7 bases aligning to TRBD1. The CDR3 DNA reads as TGTGCCAGCAGCTCCCAGGGGGATATTCAGCCCCAGCATTTT. Protein sequence: CASSSQGDIQPQHF. Based on the CDR3 plus reference TRBV7-9 and TRBJ1-5, the full variable domain is DTGVSQNPRHKITKRGQNVTFRCDPISEHNRLYWYRQTLGQGPEFLTYFQNEAQLEKSRLLSDRFSAERPKGSFSTLEIQRTEQGDSAMYLCASSSQGDIQPQHFGDGTRLSIL.